The entry below describes one TCR beta chain. This entry belongs to a study of blood T cells in healthy people across ages. Combining a sample-barcoded 5' primer with a J-beta primer mix, a second PCR ran for roughly 7 to 11 cycles. TCRdb fed the 5' RACE reads into MiXCR, producing one record per CDR3 protein. The sample holds about 2 million distinct CDR3 sequences, 49% seen once. The CDR3 is 15 amino acids. V was clipped by 2 bases and J by 6 bases, with 15 bases between them. CDR1 MNHEY and CDR2 SVGEGT come from the germline V gene. The source of this sequence is a woman in her thirties or forties in good health. This rearrangement joins TRBV6-2 or TRBV6-3 to TRBJ2-3; D may correspond to TRBD1 or TRBD2 (5 bases each). The sample consisted of blood. DNA for the CDR3: TGTGCCAGCAGTTACCCGGGACGGGGCAAGGATACGCAGTATTTT. The encoded protein is CASSYPGRGKDTQYF.